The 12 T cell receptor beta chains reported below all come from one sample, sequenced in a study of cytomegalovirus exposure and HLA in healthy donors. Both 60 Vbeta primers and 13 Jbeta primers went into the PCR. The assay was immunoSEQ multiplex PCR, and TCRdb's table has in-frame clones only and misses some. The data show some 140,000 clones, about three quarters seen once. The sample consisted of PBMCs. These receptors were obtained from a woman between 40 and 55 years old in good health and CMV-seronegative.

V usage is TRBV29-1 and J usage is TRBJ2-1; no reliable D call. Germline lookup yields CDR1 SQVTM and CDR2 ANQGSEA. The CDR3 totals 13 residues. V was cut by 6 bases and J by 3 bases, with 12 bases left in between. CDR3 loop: CSVLPEDYNEQFF. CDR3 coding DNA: TGCAGCGTCCTACCCGAGGACTACAATGAGCAGTTCTTC.

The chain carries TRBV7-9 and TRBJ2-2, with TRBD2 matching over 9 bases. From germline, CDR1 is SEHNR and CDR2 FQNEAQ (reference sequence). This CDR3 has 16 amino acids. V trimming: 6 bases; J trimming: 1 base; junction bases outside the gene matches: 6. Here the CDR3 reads CASSWGLAENTGELFF. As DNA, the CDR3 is TGTGCCAGCAGTTGGGGACTAGCAGAGAACACCGGGGAGCTGTTTTTT.

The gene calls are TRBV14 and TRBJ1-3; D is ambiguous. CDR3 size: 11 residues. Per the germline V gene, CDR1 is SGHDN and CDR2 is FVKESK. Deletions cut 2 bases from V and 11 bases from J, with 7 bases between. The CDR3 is CASSQSFPIYF. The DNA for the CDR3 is TGTGCCAGCAGCCAATCTTTTCCCATATATTTT.

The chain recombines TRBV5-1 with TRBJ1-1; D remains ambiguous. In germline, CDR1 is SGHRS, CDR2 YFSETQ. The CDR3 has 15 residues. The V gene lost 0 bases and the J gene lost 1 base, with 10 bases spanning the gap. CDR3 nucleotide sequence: TGCGCCAGCAGCTTGGGCGTCAGCGCGAACACTGAAGCTTTCTTT. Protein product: CASSLGVSANTEAFF.

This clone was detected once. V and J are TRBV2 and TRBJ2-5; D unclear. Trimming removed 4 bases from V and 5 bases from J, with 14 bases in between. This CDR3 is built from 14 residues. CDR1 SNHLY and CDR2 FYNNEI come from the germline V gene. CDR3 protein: CASSVTAPPETQYF. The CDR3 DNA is TGTGCCAGCAGTGTTACAGCTCCCCCGGAGACCCAGTACTTC.

The CDR3 protein is CASSLVAGDPNQMADTQYF. In nucleotides, the CDR3 is TGTGCCAGCAGCTTGGTAGCGGGGGATCCCAATCAAATGGCAGATACGCAGTATTTT. This chain connects TRBV7-9 to TRBJ2-3, with 9 bases fitting TRBD2. V gave up 3 bases and J gave up 4 bases; unmatched junction bases: 17. The germline V gene encodes CDR1 SEHNR and CDR2 FQNEAQ (reference sequence). The CDR3 runs to 19 residues.

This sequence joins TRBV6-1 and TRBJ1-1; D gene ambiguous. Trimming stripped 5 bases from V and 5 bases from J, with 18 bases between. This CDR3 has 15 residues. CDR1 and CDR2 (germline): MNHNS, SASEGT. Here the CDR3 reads CASSRSTGSRTEAFF. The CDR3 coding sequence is TGTGCCAGCAGTCGTTCCACCGGGTCGAGAACTGAAGCTTTCTTT.

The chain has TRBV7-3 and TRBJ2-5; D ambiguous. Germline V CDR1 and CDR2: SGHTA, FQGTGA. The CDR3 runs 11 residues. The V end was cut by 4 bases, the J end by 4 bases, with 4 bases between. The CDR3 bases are TGTGCCAGCAGCTCGGGAGAGACCCAGTACTTC. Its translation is CASSSGETQYF.

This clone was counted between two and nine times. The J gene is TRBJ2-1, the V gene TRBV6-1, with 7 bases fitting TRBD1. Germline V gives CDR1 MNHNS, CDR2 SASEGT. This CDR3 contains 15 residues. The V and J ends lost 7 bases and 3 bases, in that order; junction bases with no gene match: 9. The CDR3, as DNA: TGTGCCAGCATTGTATTCGGGGACAGCTACAATGAGCAGTTCTTC. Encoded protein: CASIVFGDSYNEQFF.

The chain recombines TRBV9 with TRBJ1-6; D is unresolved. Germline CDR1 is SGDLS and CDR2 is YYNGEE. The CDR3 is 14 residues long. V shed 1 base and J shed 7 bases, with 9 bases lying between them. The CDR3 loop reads CASSVRSANSPLHF. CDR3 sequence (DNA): TGTGCCAGCAGCGTACGCTCAGCGAATTCACCCCTCCACTTT.

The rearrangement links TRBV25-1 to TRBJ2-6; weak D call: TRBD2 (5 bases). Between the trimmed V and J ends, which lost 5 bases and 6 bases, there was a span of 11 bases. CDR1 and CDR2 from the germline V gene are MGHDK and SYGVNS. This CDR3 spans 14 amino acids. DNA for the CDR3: TGTGCCAGCAGTTGGACTGGGCAGGCCAACGTCCTGACTTTC. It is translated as CASSWTGQANVLTF.

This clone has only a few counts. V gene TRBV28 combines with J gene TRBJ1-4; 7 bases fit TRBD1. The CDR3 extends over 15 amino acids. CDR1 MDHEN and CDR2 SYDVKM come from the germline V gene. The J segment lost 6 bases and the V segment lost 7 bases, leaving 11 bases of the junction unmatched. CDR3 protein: CASTPQGERDEKLFF. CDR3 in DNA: TGTGCCAGCACCCCTCAGGGGGAAAGGGATGAAAAACTGTTTTTT.